The clone carrying this TCR beta chain has a count of ten or more. The CDR3 runs to 14 residues. With 5 bases clipped from V and 6 bases from J, the junction kept 9 bases outside the gene matches. CDR1 is SGHRS, CDR2 YFSETQ, per germline. Unique molecular identifiers were used in preparing the TCRbeta library. TCRdb redid the calling of the PCR reads with MiXCR, one entry per CDR3 protein. The sample lists some 240,000 distinct CDR3 sequences, 9.7% seen once, with over 4.5% in the top ten. The sample comes from a study of T-cell reconstitution after alpha-beta-depleted transplantation in children. The sequence was collected from a human donor who donated a stem cell graft to a child with SCID. The input for sequencing was PBMCs from the stem cell graft donor, taken from the stem cell graft. The gene calls are TRBV5-1 and TRBJ1-1; 8 nucleotides match TRBD1. The CDR3 coding sequence is TGCGCCAGCAGTCGGACAGGGTGGGGCGCTGAAGCTTTCTTT. This gives the protein CASSRTGWGAEAFF. The full variable domain, rest sourced from reference TRBV5-1 and TRBJ1-1, is KAGVTQTPRYLIKTRGQQVTLSCSPISGHRSVSWYQQTPGQGLQFLFEYFSETQRNKGNFPGRFSGRQFSNSRSEMNVSTLELGDSALYLCASSRTGWGAEAFFGQGTRLTVV.